The 2 T cell receptor beta chains listed next were all sequenced from one sample in a study of blood T cell repertoires in COVID-19. The protocol was immunoSEQ multiplex PCR, while the TCRdb copy is restricted to in-frame clones and leaves out a portion. The sample includes some 230,000 clones, around four fifths of them seen just once. The material sequenced was peripheral blood. The receptors were sampled from a woman aged 80 or over with COVID-19, enrolled during active disease.

The chain carries TRBV19 and TRBJ2-1; D remains unclear. Germline-derived CDR1 and CDR2 are LNHDA and SQIVND (reference sequence). Trimming took 3 bases from V and 8 from J, leaving 11 bases between them. The CDR3 extends over 13 amino acids. Here the CDR3 DNA reads TGTGCCAGTAGTATGGTGCTGGGCTATGAGCAGTTCTTC. Translated: CASSMVLGYEQFF.

This chain links TRBV5-8 with TRBJ1-4, with TRBD1 identical over 9 bases. Germline trimming cut 2 bases from V and 8 bases from J; bases unmatched to any gene: 7. Germline CDR1 is SGHTS and CDR2 is YDEGEE. The CDR3 loop spans 15 amino acids. As DNA, the CDR3 is TGTGCCAGCAGCTTTGACAGGGGGATCGGGGAAAAACTGTTTTTT. Amino acids: CASSFDRGIGEKLFF.